This passage covers 19 T cell receptor beta chains from one sample sequenced in a study of shared clonotypes between healthy human individuals. Some clones are missing from TCRdb's copy, which holds only in-frame ones; the method was immunoSEQ multiplex PCR. This sample has roughly 1 million clones; about three quarters occur once, and the top ten carry approximately 1.3%. The sample taken for sequencing was memory CD4+ T cells sorted from blood. The sample's subset: CD45RA-negative fraction. All receptors come from a young man in good health.

The V and J genes are TRBV28 and TRBJ1-6; D is unclear. Trimming pared 3 bases from V and 6 bases from J, leaving 15 bases between. Germline V gives CDR1 MDHEN, CDR2 SYDVKM. The CDR3 is 16 residues long. The CDR3 loop reads CASSFRRERFNSPLHF. DNA for the CDR3: TGTGCCAGCAGTTTCAGACGGGAGAGATTTAATTCACCCCTCCACTTT.

This clone has only a few counts. This chain links TRBV7-9 with TRBJ2-3; 7 nucleotides line up with TRBD2. J was trimmed by 0 bases and V by 5 bases; bases with no gene match: 2. The CDR3 totals 14 residues. The germline CDR1 and CDR2 sequences are SEHNR and FQNEAQ (reference sequence). This chain's CDR3 is CASSPAGSTDTQYF. As DNA, the CDR3 is TGTGCCAGCAGCCCAGCGGGGAGCACAGATACGCAGTATTTT.

The chain couples TRBV7-3 to TRBJ1-1; D is uncertain. The V gene's germline CDR1 is SGHTA and CDR2 FQGTGA. The CDR3 loop spans 14 amino acids. V was shortened by 5 bases and J by 4 bases, with 14 bases between the two germline ends. CDR3 region: CASSPRASSTEAFF. CDR3 nucleotide sequence: TGTGCCAGCAGCCCCCGAGCCTCTAGCACTGAAGCTTTCTTT. Together with reference TRBV7-3 and TRBJ1-1, the CDR3 gives the full variable domain: GAGVSQTPSNKVTEKGKYVELRCDPISGHTALYWYRQSLGQGPEFLIYFQGTGAADDSGLPNDRFFAVRPEGSVSTLKIQRTERGDSAVYLCASSPRASSTEAFFGQGTRLTVV.

This chain uses TRBV7-8 with TRBJ1-2, with a tentative D call TRBD1 (5 bases). Germline V gene sequence: CDR1 SGHVS, CDR2 FQNEAQ. CDR3 length: 16 amino acids. Trimming left V 5 bases short and J 5 bases short, with 21 bases between. The CDR3 bases are TGTGCCAGCAGCCCCATCTCTGGGACTCTTAGTTATGGCTACACCTTC. This encodes CASSPISGTLSYGYTF.

This rearrangement joins TRBV19 to TRBJ1-6; D is unclear. CDR1 LNHDA and CDR2 SQIVND come from the germline V gene (reference sequence). V gave up 7 bases and J gave up 5 bases, with 12 bases separating them. The CDR3 contains 14 residues. The CDR3 bases are TGTGCCAGTACGGTGGGCCTAGATAATTCACCCCTCCACTTT. Translating gives CASTVGLDNSPLHF.

In the case of this clone: Sequence at one end of the junction differs from germline and may be a read error. The V and J genes are TRBV7-7 and TRBJ2-5; D is perhaps TRBD1 (5 bases). This CDR3 spans 16 amino acids. CDR1 and CDR2 (germline): SSHAT, FNYEAQ (reference sequence). CDR3 sequence reads: CASSLYRAGLEETQYF. The DNA for the CDR3 is TGTGCTAGCAGCTTATACCGCGCAGGGCTAGAAGAGACCCAGTACTTC.

This chain connects TRBV7-2 to TRBJ2-3, with TRBD2 as a possible D gene (6 bases). Germline V gives CDR1 SGHTA, CDR2 FQGNSA. The CDR3 spans 12 residues. Trimming stripped 5 bases from V and 13 bases from J, with 16 bases between. Here the CDR3 reads CASSLPATREYF. In DNA form, the CDR3 reads TGTGCCAGCAGCCTACCAGCGACTAGGGAGTATTTT.

The chain couples TRBV19 to TRBJ1-1; TRBD1 matches 9 bases. The V gene's germline CDR1 is LNHDA and CDR2 SQIVND (reference sequence). V trimming: 3 bases; J trimming: 0 bases; junction bases outside the gene matches: 5. CDR3 length equals 16 residues. The CDR3 nucleotides are TGTGCCAGTAGTATTGGGACAGGGAGGGTGAACACTGAAGCTTTCTTT. Translated, it gives CASSIGTGRVNTEAFF.

The V call is TRBV18, the J call TRBJ1-4; 8 bases align to TRBD1. Trimming removed 3 bases from V and 0 bases from J; junction bases left unmatched: 3. The germline V gene encodes CDR1 KGHSH and CDR2 LQKENI. The CDR3 loop spans 16 amino acids. CDR3 residues: CASSPSQGATNEKLFF. For the CDR3, the DNA is TGTGCCAGCTCACCCTCACAGGGGGCAACTAATGAAAAACTGTTTTTT.

J is TRBJ1-2 and V is TRBV6-1, with D uncertain. The V end was cut by 10 bases, the J end by 1 base, with 19 bases between. Germline CDR1 and CDR2: MNHNS and SASEGT. The CDR3 is 15 amino acids. CDR3 amino acids: CAKGTTWAINYGYTF. The CDR3 DNA sequence: TGTGCCAAAGGCACGACTTGGGCGATTAACTATGGCTACACCTTC.

The rearrangement uses TRBV10-3 and TRBJ2-3; no clear D gene. Germline V lookup: CDR1 ENHRY, CDR2 SYGVKD. V lost 6 bases to trimming and J lost 6 bases, with 13 bases between them. This CDR3 contains 13 residues. The CDR3 is CAIRVANSDTQYF. CDR3 DNA sequence: TGTGCCATCAGGGTGGCGAATTCCGATACGCAGTATTTT.

This chain joins TRBV6-1 and TRBJ2-1, with 7 bases that match TRBD1. The CDR3 extends over 14 amino acids. Germline CDR1 reads MNHNS; CDR2 reads SASEGT. V gave up 6 bases and J gave up 3 bases; unmatched junction bases: 5. The CDR3 DNA sequence: TGTGCCAGCAGCAGGACAGGAGGCTACAATGAGCAGTTCTTC. Its translation is CASSRTGGYNEQFF.

The chain is built from TRBV2 and TRBJ2-7; TRBD2 aligns across 11 bases. Germline V lookup: CDR1 SNHLY, CDR2 FYNNEI. The CDR3 runs 15 residues. Losses at the gene ends were 2 bases for V and 3 bases for J; bases not matched to a gene: 3. CDR3 sequence (DNA): TGTGCCAGCAGTGAAAGGGGACTAGCGGTCTACGAGCAGTACTTC. Its protein is CASSERGLAVYEQYF.

V and J are TRBV4-1 and TRBJ2-7; 7 bases line up with TRBD1. This CDR3 spans 14 amino acids. Unmatched junction bases numbered 9, after V lost 1 base and J lost 9 bases. Germline CDR1 and CDR2: MGHRA and YSYEKL. The CDR3 DNA sequence: TGCGCCAGCAGCCAAGGCACACAGGGGCCCAGGCAGTACTTC. Translated: CASSQGTQGPRQYF.

The chain carries TRBV18 and TRBJ2-1; 7 nucleotides line up with TRBD2. The CDR3 covers 14 residues. J lost 6 bases, V lost 5 bases, and 7 bases had no gene match. The germline V gene has CDR1 KGHSH and CDR2 LQKENI. The CDR3 protein is CASSSSGGGNEQFF. The CDR3 coding sequence is TGTGCCAGCTCATCCTCGGGGGGTGGCAATGAGCAGTTCTTC.

CDR3 DNA: TGTGCCAGCAGCGTAACCGGGACTAGCGGGGGTCCTAGCTCCTACAATGAGCAGTTCTTC. Amino acid sequence: CASSVTGTSGGPSSYNEQFF. This sequence joins TRBV9 and TRBJ2-1; TRBD2 agrees at 14 bases. Losses at the gene ends were 1 base for V and 0 bases for J; bases not matched to a gene: 9. The length of the CDR3 is 20 residues. Germline assignment: CDR1 SGDLS and CDR2 YYNGEE.

The rearrangement joins TRBV7-2 to TRBJ2-4; TRBD1 matches 9 bases. The CDR3 length is 15 residues. V lost 5 bases to trimming and J lost 6 bases; unmatched junction nucleotides: 8. The germline gives CDR1 SGHTA, CDR2 FQGNSA. Written as DNA, the CDR3 is TGTGCCAGCAGCGCCCGTGGACAGGGGTTAAACATTCAGTACTTC. Translated: CASSARGQGLNIQYF.

In this sample, this clone turned up a few times. Written as DNA, the CDR3 is TGTGCCAGCAGTTCTCCGGGCCGTACAGCCGAGCAGTACTTC. Translation gives CASSSPGRTAEQYF. V is TRBV27 and J is TRBJ2-7; D remains ambiguous. CDR1 and CDR2 (germline): MNHEY, SMNVEV (reference sequence). V dropped 4 bases and J dropped 6 bases, with 16 bases sitting between them. The CDR3 length is 14 residues.

V and J are TRBV6-1 and TRBJ1-6, with TRBD1 as a possible D gene (6 bases). The CDR3 length is 14 residues. CDR1 and CDR2 (germline): MNHNS, SASEGT. V shed 4 bases and J shed 14 bases, with 18 bases lying between them. For the CDR3, the DNA is TGTGCCAGCAGTGCTCGGACAGCGCTAAGTACCCTCCACTTT. Encoded protein: CASSARTALSTLHF.